Sequencing of this TCR beta chain was carried out in a study of CD4 T cell repertoires in COVID-19. Overall study findings and caveats: SARS-CoV and/or HKU1 spike cultures shared between 7 and 25% of SARS-CoV-2 clonotypes.

Data came from immunoSEQ multiplex PCR; TCRdb stores just in-frame clones and leaves some out. The sample records roughly 23,000 clones, roughly 84% being singletons. Comments on this clone: Its specificity is not known.

CDR1 SGDLS and CDR2 YYNGEE come from the germline V gene. V shed 3 bases, J shed 5 bases, and the junction held 14 bases outside the gene matches. This CDR3 is 16 amino acids long. Sequencing was done directly on freshly isolated, uncultured memory T cells. The starting material was central memory CD4+ T cells from blood, obtained before the COVID-19 pandemic. The genes are TRBV9 and TRBJ2-7; TRBD2 matches at 7 bases. The source is a human donor who had COVID-19. CDR3 nucleotide sequence: TGTGCCAGCAGCGCACACCGACTAGCTCGTCCTCACGAGCAGTACTTC. Translated: CASSAHRLARPHEQYF. The variable domain in full, with the rest retrieved from reference TRBV9 and TRBJ2-7, is DSGVTQTPKHLITATGQRVTLRCSPRSGDLSVYWYQQSLDQGLQFLIQYYNGEERAKGNILERFSAQQFPDLHSELNLSSLELGDSALYFCASSAHRLARPHEQYFGPGTRLTVT.